The sample holds a few counts of the clone carrying this TCR beta chain. This entry comes from a study of blood T cell repertoires in COVID-19. Here immunoSEQ multiplex PCR was the method, and the copy in TCRdb shows in-frame clones only, minus some. The sample carries some 270,000 clones, 70% to 90% recorded once. The TCR was taken from a human donor with COVID-19, enrolled during active disease. The donor label of this sample is uncertain. The sequenced sample consisted of peripheral blood.

CDR3 in DNA: TGCGCCAGCAGCCTGCCCGGGGACACCATATATTTT. This sequence encodes CASSLPGDTIYF. The chain combines TRBV4-1 with TRBJ1-3; the D is unclear. The germline V gene has CDR1 MGHRA and CDR2 YSYEKL. The CDR3 is 12 amino acids. Trimming pared 4 bases from V and 8 bases from J, leaving 9 bases between.